This passage covers 29 T cell receptor beta chains from one sample sequenced in a study of post-analysis software for immune sequencing data. Study-wide findings and caveats: TRBV segments more frequent in patients than in controls numbered about five and included TRBV5-6, TRBV5-1 and TRBV20-1.

The TCR beta cDNA libraries contained unique molecular identifiers. TCRdb called the PCR reads again in MiXCR, with one record for every CDR3 protein. The top ten clones hold 12% of a sample with about 460,000 distinct CDR3 sequences, under 55% of them seen once. Their antigen targets remain unknown. The specimen sequenced was blood. The receptor set was obtained from a girl aged 5 to 17 with multiple sclerosis.

The V and J genes are TRBV7-3 and TRBJ2-5, with 7 bases matching TRBD1. CDR1 and CDR2 (germline): SGHTA, FQGTGA. The CDR3 runs to 15 residues. The V and J ends lost 5 bases and 4 bases, in that order; junction bases with no gene match: 10. CDR3 DNA: TGTGCCAGCAGCCCAGGTCCCCGACAGGGAGAGACCCAGTACTTC. Its protein product is CASSPGPRQGETQYF.

V is TRBV7-2 and J is TRBJ2-1; D is perhaps TRBD2 (5 bases). CDR1 is SGHTA and CDR2 is FQGNSA in the germline V gene. Trimming shortened V by 5 bases and J by 12 bases, and 17 bases separated the two germline ends. The CDR3 loop spans 13 amino acids. CDR3 nucleotides: TGTGCCAGCAGCCCAACTATTCCGGCGGGGCAGTTCTTC. Translation gives CASSPTIPAGQFF.

The V and J genes are TRBV7-3 and TRBJ1-1; TRBD1 is a possible D gene (6 bases). This CDR3 is 14 amino acids long. The germline V and J ends were trimmed by 5 bases and 3 bases, with 13 bases remaining between them. Germline CDR1 and CDR2: SGHTA and FQGTGA. The CDR3 sequence is CASSPSQGHTEAFF. The CDR3 DNA is TGTGCCAGCAGCCCGTCCCAGGGGCACACTGAAGCTTTCTTT.

This clonotype occurred a few times. This CDR3 reads CASSLGGKASSYEQYF. In DNA form, the CDR3 reads TGTGCCAGCAGTTTAGGGGGGAAGGCGAGCTCCTACGAGCAGTACTTC. This sequence joins TRBV28 and TRBJ2-7; TRBD2 is a possible D gene (6 bases). Trimming took off 2 bases at V and 0 bases at J, with 14 bases between the two ends. CDR3 length equals 16 residues. Germline V CDR1 and CDR2: MDHEN, SYDVKM.

This clonotype was seen only a few times. V and J are TRBV7-2 and TRBJ2-7, with 7 positions matching TRBD1. This CDR3 spans 15 amino acids. Per the germline V gene, CDR1 is SGHTA and CDR2 is FQGNSA. V lost 2 bases, J lost 3 bases, and 7 bases stayed unmatched. CDR3 in amino acids: CASSLWWQGVYEQYF. The CDR3 DNA is TGTGCCAGCAGCTTATGGTGGCAGGGGGTCTACGAGCAGTACTTC.

The chain couples TRBV13 to TRBJ1-2, with TRBD1 matching 7 bases. This CDR3 comprises 13 residues. V shed 0 bases and J 10 bases; nucleotides not matched to a gene: 5. Germline CDR1 and CDR2: PRHDT and FYEKMQ (reference sequence). The CDR3 spells CASSLGWQGDYTF. As DNA, the CDR3 is TGTGCCAGCAGCTTAGGATGGCAGGGGGACTACACCTTC.

The chain carries TRBV7-6 and TRBJ1-1; D unresolved. Germline CDR1 reads SGHVS; CDR2 reads FNYEAQ. V lost 9 bases and J lost 0, with 11 bases in between. This CDR3 is 13 amino acids long. The CDR3, as DNA: TGTGCCAGTAGCGCCCGCCTGAACACTGAAGCTTTCTTT. Protein product: CASSARLNTEAFF.

The chain recombines TRBV20-1 with TRBJ1-2; 7 bases map to TRBD1. Germline V gives CDR1 DFQATT, CDR2 SNEGSKA (reference sequence). V gave up 6 bases and J gave up 1 base; unmatched junction bases: 5. The CDR3 runs 13 residues. CDR3 protein: CSAGTEFNYGYTF. CDR3 nucleotides: TGCAGTGCGGGGACAGAATTTAACTATGGCTACACCTTC.

To note about this clonotype: The conserved phenylalanine or tryptophan is not found at the CDR3 terminus, so this likely reflects a read error. J is TRBJ2-1 and V is TRBV10-3; 7 bases line up with TRBD2. The ends lost 0 bases at V and 4 bases at J; junction bases unmatched: 3. The V gene's germline CDR1 is ENHRY and CDR2 SYGVKD. CDR3 size: 15 residues. CDR3 amino acids: CAISESLAVYNEQFS. CDR3 DNA: TGTGCCATCAGTGAGTCGCTAGCGGTATACAATGAGCAGTTCTCC.

The chain carries TRBV7-2 and TRBJ2-3; D ambiguous. The CDR3 consists of 14 residues. Trimming took off 1 base at V and 3 bases at J, with 8 bases between the two ends. The germline gives CDR1 SGHTA, CDR2 FQGNSA. DNA for the CDR3: TGTGCCAGCAGCTTAGTGGGCCGGACAGATACGCAGTATTTT. This encodes CASSLVGRTDTQYF.

This chain links TRBV6-5 with TRBJ2-5; D possibly corresponds to TRBD2 (6 bases). CDR1 and CDR2 from the germline V gene are MNHEY and SVGAGI. Between the trimmed V and J ends, which lost 0 bases and 5 bases, there was a span of 10 bases. This CDR3 region has 14 residues. CDR3 sequence: CASSYSGGWETQYF. In nucleotides, the CDR3 is TGTGCCAGCAGTTACTCCGGGGGTTGGGAGACCCAGTACTTC.

This sequence joins TRBV6-5 and TRBJ1-5; 10 bases map to TRBD1. The V segment lost 4 bases and the J segment 6 bases; nucleotides outside the gene matches: 6. This CDR3 has 15 residues. In germline, CDR1 is MNHEY, CDR2 SVGAGI. CDR3: CASSSSGTGVQPQHF. CDR3 nucleotide sequence: TGTGCCAGCAGTTCCTCCGGGACAGGGGTTCAGCCCCAGCATTTT.

V is TRBV20-1 and J is TRBJ2-7; D is undetermined. The germline V gene encodes CDR1 DFQATT and CDR2 SNEGSKA (reference sequence). V was clipped by 0 bases and J by 2 bases, with 14 bases between them. The CDR3 loop spans 15 amino acids. CDR3 DNA: TGCAGTGCTAGAGATCCAACGGAGATTACCTACGAGCAGTACTTC. It codes for CSARDPTEITYEQYF.

J is TRBJ2-3 and V is TRBV11-2; TRBD2 matches 14 bases. CDR3 length equals 16 residues. Trimming at V came to 3 bases and at J to 2 bases, leaving 1 base not matched to a gene. CDR1 is SGHAT, CDR2 FQNNGV, per germline. Here the CDR3 reads CASSLGLAGVTDTQYF. The CDR3 DNA is TGTGCCAGCAGCTTGGGACTAGCGGGAGTCACAGATACGCAGTATTTT.

This clonotype was observed many times. This chain links TRBV20-1 with TRBJ2-7, with 9 bases matching TRBD2. V lost 2 bases to trimming and J lost 0 bases; unmatched junction nucleotides: 2. Germline V lookup: CDR1 DFQATT, CDR2 SNEGSKA (reference sequence). The CDR3 is 14 residues long. The CDR3 DNA reads as TGCAGTGCTAGAAATAGCGGGAGCTCCTACGAGCAGTACTTC. It specifies CSARNSGSSYEQYF.

The chain couples TRBV5-1 to TRBJ2-5, with TRBD2 identical over 11 bases. CDR3 length equals 17 residues. Germline lookup yields CDR1 SGHRS and CDR2 YFSETQ. V lost 0 bases, J lost 5 bases, and 9 bases stayed unmatched. In DNA, the CDR3 is TGCGCCAGCAGCTTGGGGGTCCTAGCGGGAGGTCCGGAGACCCAGTACTTC. The encoded protein is CASSLGVLAGGPETQYF.

The gene calls are TRBV20-1 and TRBJ2-1; TRBD2 matches at 9 bases. Trimming removed 5 bases from V and 6 bases from J; junction bases left unmatched: 5. The CDR3 consists of 13 residues. Germline V lookup: CDR1 DFQATT, CDR2 SNEGSKA (reference sequence). CDR3 loop: CSAPAGGRNEQFF. Here the CDR3 DNA reads TGCAGTGCTCCAGCGGGAGGACGCAATGAGCAGTTCTTC.

The chain has TRBV15 and TRBJ2-5; 7 bases agree with TRBD1. J lost 4 bases, V lost 1 base, and 9 bases had no gene match. CDR3 length: 16 residues. Germline V gene sequence: CDR1 LNHNV, CDR2 YYDKDF (reference sequence). CDR3 region: CATSRGNPGQRETQYF. In nucleotides, the CDR3 is TGTGCCACCAGCAGAGGCAACCCGGGACAGCGAGAGACCCAGTACTTC.

This clonotype was counted only a few times. The chain employs TRBV7-9 and TRBJ2-5; D is ambiguous. Trimming stripped 5 bases from V and 0 bases from J, with 13 bases between. The CDR3 runs to 15 residues. Germline CDR1 reads SEHNR; CDR2 reads FQNEAQ (reference sequence). The CDR3 region is CASSPALQYQETQYF. In DNA, the CDR3 is TGTGCCAGCAGCCCCGCCCTTCAGTACCAAGAGACCCAGTACTTC.

This clonotype came up a few times. The chain employs TRBV20-1 and TRBJ2-7; D possibly corresponds to TRBD2 (6 bases). Trimming cost V 3 bases and J 4 bases, with 13 bases left between them. This CDR3 has 13 residues. CDR1 DFQATT and CDR2 SNEGSKA come from the germline V gene (reference sequence). CDR3 coding DNA: TGCAGTGCTAGGATCGGGAGTCAGTACGAGCAGTACTTC. Its translation is CSARIGSQYEQYF.

The chain has TRBV27 and TRBJ2-7; maybe TRBD1 (5 bases). Germline-derived CDR1 and CDR2 are MNHEY and SMNVEV (reference sequence). The CDR3 spans 15 residues. V lost 7 bases and J 0 bases, leaving 16 bases between the germline ends. The CDR3 sequence: CASNPTDSYSYEQYF. The CDR3 bases are TGTGCCAGCAATCCGACAGACTCATACTCCTACGAGCAGTACTTC.

This clonotype was counted a few times. The chain combines TRBV20-1 with TRBJ1-2, with D unresolved. Per the germline V gene, CDR1 is DFQATT and CDR2 is SNEGSKA (reference sequence). V was clipped by 2 bases and J by 1 base, with 11 bases between them. The CDR3 is made up of 14 amino acids. The CDR3, as DNA: TGCAGTGCTAGATCAACAGCGGTTAACTATGGCTACACCTTC. This encodes CSARSTAVNYGYTF.

V is TRBV27 and J is TRBJ2-3; 8 positions match TRBD2. Trimming removed 3 bases from V and 2 bases from J; junction bases left unmatched: 4. This CDR3 region has 15 residues. From germline, CDR1 is MNHEY and CDR2 SMNVEV (reference sequence). This chain's CDR3 is CASSFLAGTTDTQYF. In nucleotides, the CDR3 is TGTGCCAGCAGTTTTCTAGCGGGTACCACAGATACGCAGTATTTT.

The chain combines TRBV12-3 or TRBV12-4 with TRBJ2-3; 7 bases are shared with TRBD2. J gave up 4 bases and V 3 bases, and 7 bases lay outside the gene matches. CDR3 size: 15 residues. In nucleotides, the CDR3 is TGTGCCAGCAGTTTTGGCGGGAGTTGGGCAGATACGCAGTATTTT. It is translated as CASSFGGSWADTQYF.

The chain combines TRBV7-2 with TRBJ2-3; TRBD2 agrees at 9 bases. The CDR3 runs 16 residues. Per the germline V gene, CDR1 is SGHTA and CDR2 is FQGNSA. Trimming at V came to 5 bases and at J to 4 bases, leaving 10 bases not matched to a gene. The CDR3 DNA reads TGTGCCAGCAGCCCCCGGGGTAGCGGGAGCTCAGATACGCAGTATTTT. This sequence encodes CASSPRGSGSSDTQYF.

This clonotype was recorded at least ten times. The chain couples TRBV6-2 or TRBV6-3 to TRBJ2-3; D call uncertain. Germline V CDR1 and CDR2: MNHEY, SVGEGT. V was clipped by 4 bases and J by 4 bases, with 3 bases between them. CDR3 size: 11 residues. DNA for the CDR3: TGTGCCAGCAGTTTTTCAGATACGCAGTATTTT. Its protein product is CASSFSDTQYF.

This chain joins TRBV20-1 and TRBJ2-5; D not certain. The V end was cut by 6 bases, the J end by 5 bases, with 13 bases between. Looked up from germline, CDR1 is DFQATT and CDR2 is SNEGSKA (reference sequence). This CDR3 region has 12 residues. The CDR3 DNA sequence: TGCAGTGCGGAGCTGAGTAGGGAGACCCAGTACTTC. This sequence encodes CSAELSRETQYF.

The chain carries TRBV20-1 and TRBJ2-6; TRBD1 or TRBD2 may be the D gene (7 bases each). CDR1 and CDR2 (germline): DFQATT, SNEGSKA (reference sequence). Trimming took 6 bases from V and 10 from J, leaving 16 bases between them. The CDR3 sequence is 13 residues long. The CDR3 DNA follows: TGCAGTGCCCCTAGACAGGGAGGGAACGTCCTGACTTTC. It is translated as CSAPRQGGNVLTF.

Worth noting for this clonotype: The junction shows a germline mismatch at one end, possibly a read error. The V call is TRBV5-1, the J call TRBJ2-7, with 8 bases matching TRBD2. From germline, CDR1 is SGHRS and CDR2 YFSETQ. CDR3 length: 15 residues. The CDR3 nucleotides read TGCGCCAGCAGCTTGGGCGGGGGGCCGACCTACAAGCAGTACTTC. Protein product: CASSLGGGPTYKQYF.